This record concerns one T cell receptor (beta chain) sequence. The antigen remains undetermined. The germline gene is not matched at one end of the junction; a read error may be the cause. TCR beta CDR3 sequences were amplified from RNA transcripts. First-round RT-PCR with HTBI primers amplified the TCR CDR3 region. TCRdb fed the multiplex PCR reads into MiXCR, producing one record per CDR3 protein. The sample has over 300,000 distinct CDR3 sequences, approximately 14% seen once. The CDR3 loop spans 15 amino acids. The germline gives CDR1 MNHNS, CDR2 SASEGT. Every diagnosis used clinical symptoms, serum thyroxine and TRAb, thyroid ultrasound and orbital computed tomography. This specimen comes from a study of T cells in Graves' hyperthyroidism and ophthalmopathy. General observations from the study: The model predicted ophthalmopathy a median roughly 6.3 months before onset. Separation of ophthalmopathy from stable hyperthyroidism was achieved by a 13 V-J model.

The V and J genes are TRBV6-1 and TRBJ1-6, with 8 bases identical to TRBD1. The source of this sequence is a woman aged 60-75 years with Graves' hyperthyroidism. Material: blood. The chain's CDR3 is CASREGQGVHSPLHF. The CDR3 coding sequence is TGTGCCAGCAGAGAAGGACAGGGCGTACATTCACCCCTCCACTTT.